The 28 T cell receptor beta chains listed next were all sequenced from one sample in a study of OX40 agonist ivuxolimab in advanced cancers. Here immunoSEQ multiplex PCR was the method, and the copy in TCRdb shows in-frame clones only, minus some. Of more than 45,000 clones listed, roughly 90% are singletons. The starting material was CD4+ or CD8+ T cells sorted from blood, obtained in a trial of the OX40 agonist ivuxolimab. These receptors were taken from an adult with an advanced solid tumor such as melanoma, head and neck, liver or kidney cancer.

The chain joins TRBV6-5 to TRBJ1-3; D is uncertain. The CDR3 is made up of 12 amino acids. Germline CDR1 and CDR2: MNHEY and SVGAGI. The germline V and J ends were trimmed by 8 bases and 2 bases, with 7 bases remaining between them. Here the CDR3 DNA reads TGTGCCAGCGGGAAAACTGGAAACACCATATATTTT. Translation gives CASGKTGNTIYF.

This clone has a single count. The chain uses TRBV6-4 and TRBJ1-2; no firm D call. Germline CDR1 and CDR2: MRHNA and SNTAGT. The length of the CDR3 is 14 residues. Trimming removed 0 bases from V and 4 bases from J, with 9 bases in between. CDR3 in amino acids: CASSDSKRIYGYTF. The CDR3 nucleotides read TGTGCCAGCAGTGACTCGAAACGGATCTATGGCTACACCTTC.

The chain uses TRBV5-4 and TRBJ2-1; perhaps TRBD1 as D (7 bases). The CDR3 consists of 18 residues. V lost 4 bases and J lost 7, with 27 bases in between. The germline V gene encodes CDR1 SGHNT and CDR2 YYREEE (reference sequence). In DNA form, the CDR3 reads TGTGCCAGCAGCGCGAGGGACAGACCGGGACGAGGAGGGAATGAGCAGTTCTTC. It is translated as CASSARDRPGRGGNEQFF.

This sequence joins TRBV7-2 and TRBJ1-5, with D possibly TRBD1 on 5 matching bases. This CDR3 is 14 amino acids long. The V end lost 5 bases, the J end lost 0 bases, and 8 bases lay between the germline ends. Germline V gives CDR1 SGHTA, CDR2 FQGNSA. CDR3 in DNA: TGTGCCAGCAGCGGCGACAGTAGCAATCAGCCCCAGCATTTT. It codes for CASSGDSSNQPQHF.

The chain carries TRBV5-1 and TRBJ2-7; D is perhaps TRBD2 (5 bases). Trimming removed 2 bases at V and 1 base at J, with 13 bases between. This CDR3 region has 15 residues. CDR1 is SGHRS, CDR2 YFSETQ, per germline. The CDR3 sequence is CASSLAERRSYEQYF. The CDR3 nucleotides are TGCGCCAGCAGCTTAGCGGAGCGGAGATCCTACGAGCAGTACTTC.

This chain joins TRBV29-1 and TRBJ1-2, with D unclear. Germline V lookup: CDR1 SQVTM, CDR2 ANQGSEA. The CDR3 extends over 12 amino acids. The V end was cut by 6 bases, the J end by 0 bases, with 8 bases between. In nucleotides, the CDR3 is TGCAGCGTGATGATGACTAACTATGGCTACACCTTC. It is translated as CSVMMTNYGYTF.

The count of this clone is one. CDR3 loop: CASSAWAGGLGNTIYF. The CDR3 DNA reads as TGTGCCAGCAGTGCCTGGGCGGGGGGACTTGGAAACACCATATATTTT. The V and J genes are TRBV28 and TRBJ1-3, with D tentatively TRBD1 (5 bases). This CDR3 contains 16 residues. Per germline, CDR1 MDHEN and CDR2 SYDVKM. Trimming removed 5 bases at V and 3 bases at J, with 17 bases between. Using reference TRBV28 and TRBJ1-3 for the parts outside the CDR3, the full variable domain is DVKVTQSSRYLVKRTGEKVFLECVQDMDHENMFWYRQDPGLGLRLIYFSYDVKMKEKGDIPEGYSVSREKKERFSLILESASTNQTSMYLCASSAWAGGLGNTIYFGEGSWLTVV.

The chain has TRBV5-6 and TRBJ2-3; D not certain. V dropped 1 base and J dropped 0 bases, with 9 bases sitting between them. The CDR3 is 15 residues long. CDR1 and CDR2 (germline): SGHDT, YYEEEE. The CDR3 protein is CASSLLRTSTDTQYF. The CDR3, as DNA: TGTGCCAGCAGCTTGCTCAGAACTAGCACAGATACGCAGTATTTT.

As concerns this clone: The sample holds other DNA sequences that translate to the same CDR3. CDR3 coding DNA: TGTGCCAGTAGTATAGATTCCGGTACAGATACGCAGTATTTT. It translates to CASSIDSGTDTQYF. V is TRBV19 and J is TRBJ2-3; D not certain. The CDR3 extends over 14 amino acids. Germline CDR1 and CDR2: LNHDA and SQIVND (reference sequence). Trimming left V 0 bases short and J 3 bases short, with 7 bases between.

The chain joins TRBV6-5 to TRBJ1-2; TRBD1 aligns across 10 bases. Germline lookup yields CDR1 MNHEY and CDR2 SVGAGI. The CDR3 extends over 13 amino acids. Trimming removed 5 bases from V and 7 bases from J; junction bases left unmatched: 4. This chain's CDR3 is CASSATGGFGYTF. CDR3 DNA: TGTGCCAGCAGTGCGACAGGGGGCTTTGGCTACACCTTC.

The CDR3 coding sequence is TGCGCCAGCAGCTCCTTAGCGGGAGGAGGGGAGACCCAGTACTTC. It translates to CASSSLAGGGETQYF. The gene calls are TRBV5-1 and TRBJ2-5; 10 nucleotides match TRBD2. Trimming cost V 3 bases and J 5 bases; bases outside gene matches: 7. The CDR3 spans 15 residues. Germline CDR1 SGHRS, CDR2 YFSETQ.

The chain joins TRBV27 to TRBJ2-1; D uncertain. CDR1 is MNHEY, CDR2 SMNVEV, per germline (reference sequence). V lost 4 bases and J lost 6, with 7 bases in between. The CDR3 extends over 12 amino acids. The CDR3 protein is CASSSTRNEQFF. The CDR3 DNA reads as TGTGCCAGCAGTTCAACTCGCAATGAGCAGTTCTTC.

With regard to this clone: Different DNA sequences within this sample yield the same CDR3. J is TRBJ1-4 and V is TRBV18, with 7 bases aligning to TRBD1. From germline, CDR1 is KGHSH and CDR2 LQKENI. CDR3 size: 14 residues. Trimming cost V 0 bases and J 7 bases; bases outside gene matches: 2. CDR3 bases: TGTGCCAGCTCACCACCACAGGGGTCTGAAAAACTGTTTTTT. Protein: CASSPPQGSEKLFF.

The chain carries TRBV6-6 and TRBJ1-1; D is possibly TRBD1 (5 bases). V lost 4 bases, J lost 4 bases, and 19 bases lay in between. The CDR3 sequence is 16 residues long. The V gene's germline CDR1 is MNHNY and CDR2 SVGAGI (reference sequence). The CDR3 nucleotides are TGTGCCAGCAGTTCCCGGTCGGGGGTGTCGGTCACTGAAGCTTTCTTT. It translates to CASSSRSGVSVTEAFF.

This sequence joins TRBV9 and TRBJ1-1; D unclear. The CDR3 loop spans 14 amino acids. V shed 0 bases and J shed 0 bases, with 6 bases lying between them. The germline CDR1 and CDR2 sequences are SGDLS and YYNGEE. CDR3 loop: CASSVDWVNTEAFF. Written as DNA, the CDR3 is TGTGCCAGCAGCGTAGATTGGGTGAACACTGAAGCTTTCTTT.

This clone was recorded a few times. V usage is TRBV28 and J usage is TRBJ2-3; 9 bases map to TRBD2. Trimming at V came to 6 bases and at J to 6 bases, leaving 10 bases not matched to a gene. The CDR3 has 15 residues. Germline V gene lookup returns CDR1 MDHEN and CDR2 SYDVKM. This CDR3 is CASSYSGSGLDTQYF. The CDR3 DNA sequence: TGTGCCAGCAGCTATAGCGGGAGTGGGTTGGATACGCAGTATTTT.

The chain employs TRBV2 and TRBJ2-6, with D uncertain. Between the trimmed V and J ends, which lost 2 bases and 7 bases, there was a span of 6 bases. The CDR3 has 13 amino acids. Germline-derived CDR1 and CDR2 are SNHLY and FYNNEI. CDR3 sequence (DNA): TGTGCCAGCAGTGAACTGATAGCCAACGTCCTGACTTTC. The encoded protein is CASSELIANVLTF.

The chain employs TRBV7-3 and TRBJ2-7; no firm D call. CDR1 SGHTA and CDR2 FQGTGA come from the germline V gene. The CDR3 consists of 11 residues. The V end was cut by 5 bases, the J end by 3 bases, with 5 bases between. CDR3 DNA: TGTGCCAGCAGCCCTTTCTACGAGCAGTACTTC. Protein: CASSPFYEQYF.

This clone was detected only once. This chain joins TRBV29-1 and TRBJ2-2; 10 bases fit TRBD1. CDR3 length: 14 amino acids. Trimming at V came to 8 bases and at J to 7 bases, leaving 10 bases not matched to a gene. From germline, CDR1 is SQVTM and CDR2 ANQGSEA. The CDR3 loop is CSLQGQGVGGELFF. In DNA form, the CDR3 reads TGCAGCTTACAAGGACAGGGGGTAGGCGGGGAGCTGTTTTTT.

The chain is built from TRBV18 and TRBJ1-3, with TRBD1 matching over 9 bases. CDR1 and CDR2 from the germline V gene are KGHSH and LQKENI. With V trimmed by 0 bases and J by 5 bases, 14 bases remained unmatched. The CDR3 length is 19 residues. This CDR3 reads CASSPPGQGATPPRNTIYF. CDR3 nucleotides: TGTGCCAGCTCACCACCGGGACAGGGAGCTACACCACCAAGAAACACCATATATTTT.

The chain carries TRBV6-5 and TRBJ1-5, with D perhaps TRBD1 (5 bases). Trimming shortened V by 0 bases and J by 5 bases, and 11 bases separated the two germline ends. Germline CDR1 MNHEY, CDR2 SVGAGI. The CDR3 has 15 amino acids. The CDR3 sequence: CASSYSGGGDQPQHF. The CDR3 DNA follows: TGTGCCAGCAGTTACTCGGGGGGTGGTGATCAGCCCCAGCATTTT.

The chain couples TRBV5-6 to TRBJ1-4; D gene unclear. This CDR3 comprises 15 residues. V shed 2 bases and J shed 0 bases, with 8 bases lying between them. Germline V gene lookup returns CDR1 SGHDT and CDR2 YYEEEE. CDR3 loop: CASSFFESTNEKLFF. CDR3 DNA sequence: TGTGCCAGCAGCTTCTTTGAGTCAACTAATGAAAAACTGTTTTTT.

The chain combines TRBV19 with TRBJ2-5; 12 nucleotides agree with TRBD2. The germline V gene has CDR1 LNHDA and CDR2 SQIVND (reference sequence). V shed 9 bases and J 0 bases; nucleotides not matched to a gene: 11. The CDR3 sequence is 17 residues long. For the CDR3, the DNA is TGTGCCAGCAAGAGGGAGGGGACTAGCGGGTACCAAGAGACCCAGTACTTC. Translated, it gives CASKREGTSGYQETQYF.

The chain joins TRBV2 to TRBJ2-5; 7 nucleotides align to TRBD2. In germline, CDR1 is SNHLY, CDR2 FYNNEI. The CDR3 length is 13 residues. V shed 5 bases, J shed 3 bases, and the junction held 3 bases outside the gene matches. The CDR3 DNA follows: TGTGCCAGCAGTAGTGGACTAGAAGAGACCCAGTACTTC. The encoded protein is CASSSGLEETQYF.

CDR3 sequence: CSALWDTQYF. CDR3 coding DNA: TGCAGTGCCCTCTGGGATACGCAGTATTTT. The chain uses TRBV20-1 and TRBJ2-3; D uncertain. CDR3 length: 10 amino acids. Germline V gene sequence: CDR1 DFQATT, CDR2 SNEGSKA (reference sequence). V was clipped by 6 bases and J by 6 bases, with 7 bases between them.

The chain joins TRBV28 to TRBJ1-5, with 9 bases matching TRBD1. Germline V gives CDR1 MDHEN, CDR2 SYDVKM. The trim removed 6 bases at V and 0 bases at J, leaving 12 bases unmatched. This CDR3 region has 18 residues. CDR3 sequence (DNA): TGTGCCAGCAGGTCTGGGACAGGGCGCATGAATAGCAATCAGCCCCAGCATTTT. Protein sequence: CASRSGTGRMNSNQPQHF.

This CDR3 reads CASRPPLAGETQYF. CDR3 nucleotide sequence: TGTGCCAGCAGGCCCCCGCTAGCGGGAGAGACCCAGTACTTC. V gene TRBV28 combines with J gene TRBJ2-5, with 8 positions matching TRBD2. The CDR3 is made up of 14 amino acids. Germline V gene lookup returns CDR1 MDHEN and CDR2 SYDVKM. J gave up 4 bases and V 6 bases, and 7 bases lay outside the gene matches.

The V and J genes are TRBV27 and TRBJ2-7; TRBD1 agrees at 8 bases. The germline V gene has CDR1 MNHEY and CDR2 SMNVEV (reference sequence). The CDR3 extends over 14 amino acids. V was clipped by 5 bases and J by 4 bases; unmatched bases: 7. The CDR3 loop is CASSRQGPLYEQYF. Written as DNA, the CDR3 is TGTGCCAGCAGTCGACAGGGGCCCTTATACGAGCAGTACTTC.